Following are 12 T cell receptor beta chains from one sample sequenced in a study of identical twins. TCRdb called the 5' RACE reads again in MiXCR, with one record for every CDR3 protein. Here the sample spans 450,000 to 500,000 distinct CDR3 sequences, around 15% being singletons. The same data also contributed to another study, on yellow fever vaccine responses in identical twins.

Sequencing was carried out using CD4+ T cells sorted from blood. These receptors originate from a woman aged 18-29 years in good health.

The chain uses TRBV15 and TRBJ2-5; D not certain. CDR1 and CDR2 (germline): LNHNV, YYDKDF (reference sequence). This CDR3 contains 11 residues. Trimming removed 8 bases at V and 2 bases at J, with 6 bases between. The CDR3 region is CATGQQETQYF. In DNA, the CDR3 is TGTGCCACCGGTCAACAAGAGACCCAGTACTTC. The full variable domain, its missing parts supplied by reference TRBV15 and TRBJ2-5, is DAMVIQNPRYQVTQFGKPVTLSCSQTLNHNVMYWYQQKSSQAPKLLFHYYDKDFNNEADTPDNFQSRRPNTSFCFLDIRSPGLGDTAMYLCATGQQETQYFGPGTRLLVL.

The rearrangement links TRBV4-3 to TRBJ2-6; 10 nucleotides align to TRBD1. CDR1 is LGHNA and CDR2 is YSLEER in the germline V gene. The CDR3 extends over 18 amino acids. V shed 2 bases and J 3 bases; nucleotides not matched to a gene: 7. CDR3 residues: CASSQFGTGASGANVLTF. The CDR3 DNA follows: TGCGCCAGCAGCCAATTCGGGACAGGGGCTAGTGGGGCCAACGTCCTGACTTTC.

This clonotype was seen a few times. The chain is built from TRBV6-2 or TRBV6-3 and TRBJ1-1, with TRBD1 as a possible D gene (6 bases). V was clipped by 11 bases and J by 3 bases, with 37 bases between them. The length of the CDR3 is 20 residues. Germline lookup yields CDR1 MNHEY and CDR2 SVGEGT. In DNA, the CDR3 is TGTGCCTCCTACCGCTCCCTCTTACAGGGCGGGTCTGTGAAGGACACTGAAGCTTTCTTT. Its protein is CASYRSLLQGGSVKDTEAFF.

This clonotype was observed a few times. The CDR3: CASSFGGSPLHF. CDR3 DNA sequence: TGTGCCAGCAGTTTCGGAGGTTCACCCCTCCACTTT. The chain employs TRBV12-3 or TRBV12-4 and TRBJ1-6; D call uncertain. The germline V and J ends were trimmed by 3 bases and 9 bases, with 6 bases remaining between them. This CDR3 spans 12 amino acids.

This clonotype showed up many times. The chain combines TRBV24-1 with TRBJ2-1, with TRBD2 matching 8 bases. CDR3 length: 17 amino acids. Germline V gene data show CDR1 as KGHDR and CDR2 as SFDVKD. V was clipped by 3 bases and J by 3 bases; unmatched bases: 9. CDR3 protein: CATSDPSGTRVYNEQFF. In nucleotides, the CDR3 is TGTGCCACCAGTGATCCTTCTGGGACTAGGGTCTACAATGAGCAGTTCTTC.

This chain joins TRBV7-9 and TRBJ2-3; D not certain. Germline V lookup: CDR1 SEHNR, CDR2 FQNEAQ (reference sequence). This CDR3 region has 16 residues. V shed 5 bases and J shed 2 bases, with 17 bases lying between them. In DNA, the CDR3 is TGTGCCAGCAGCCAAATCCCTCCCCAATTCACAGATACGCAGTATTTT. Translation: CASSQIPPQFTDTQYF.

The chain couples TRBV11-2 to TRBJ2-5, with D perhaps matching TRBD2 (7 bases). V lost 5 bases and J lost 0, with 19 bases in between. The CDR3 is 17 residues long. Germline V gene lookup returns CDR1 SGHAT and CDR2 FQNNGV. The CDR3 loop is CASSRGEGQRYQETQYF. Here the CDR3 DNA reads TGTGCCAGCAGCCGGGGGGAGGGACAAAGGTACCAAGAGACCCAGTACTTC.

This clonotype came up a few times. J is TRBJ2-1 and V is TRBV20-1, with D perhaps TRBD1 (6 bases). Germline CDR1 DFQATT, CDR2 SNEGSKA (reference sequence). This CDR3 comprises 14 residues. V was trimmed by 2 bases and J by 8 bases, leaving 16 bases between them. CDR3 sequence (DNA): TGCAGTGCTAGATCAGAACAGGGTTACCATGAGCAGTTCTTC. Its protein is CSARSEQGYHEQFF.

The chain is built from TRBV16 and TRBJ1-1; 7 bases are a match to TRBD1. CDR1 and CDR2 from the germline V gene are KGHSY and FQNENV. The CDR3 loop spans 14 amino acids. V lost 0 bases to trimming and J lost 6 bases; unmatched junction nucleotides: 4. The CDR3 region has the DNA TGTGCCAGCAGCCAATCGCGCCAGGGGGCTGAAGCTTTCTTT. It specifies CASSQSRQGAEAFF.

The chain employs TRBV2 and TRBJ1-1, with D unresolved. V was shortened by 8 bases and J by 8 bases, with 18 bases between the two germline ends. Looked up from germline, CDR1 is SNHLY and CDR2 is FYNNEI. The CDR3 loop spans 13 amino acids. CDR3 coding DNA: TGTGCCAGCGCAACCACCCCCGGGCGAGAAGCTTTCTTT. Translating it yields CASATTPGREAFF.

The chain links TRBV23-1 to TRBJ2-7; D not resolved. TRBV23-1 qualifies as an ORF whose function is uncertain. V was cut by 3 bases and J by 5 bases, with 11 bases left in between. The CDR3 totals 13 residues. The CDR3 DNA reads TGCGCCAGCAGTCACAGGATTCTGGACGAGCAGTACTTC. It codes for CASSHRILDEQYF.

The J gene is TRBJ1-1, the V gene TRBV18; D is possibly TRBD1 (5 bases). Germline V CDR1 and CDR2: KGHSH, LQKENI. V was cut by 3 bases and J by 3 bases, with 14 bases left in between. This CDR3 is built from 15 residues. The DNA of the CDR3 is TGTGCCAGCTCACCGGGCCCCGAAGGGGACACTGAAGCTTTCTTT. Translating it yields CASSPGPEGDTEAFF.